This T cell receptor (beta chain) was found in a study of shared clonotypes between healthy human individuals. Study-level background: The study enrolled two women and a few men aged 18 to 49. Each donor contributed plates that comprised three CD4 naive, three CD4 memory, two CD8 naive and one CD8 memory.

Germline assignment: CDR1 SGDLS and CDR2 YYNGEE. Trimming at V came to 1 base and at J to 8 bases, leaving 13 bases not matched to a gene. The CDR3 covers 18 residues. This table comes from immunoSEQ multiplex PCR, and its TCRdb copy is limited to in-frame clones, with some not included. The repertoire holds over 850,000 clones, with approximately 80% as singletons. The rearrangement links TRBV9 to TRBJ2-1; 12 positions agree with TRBD2. The sample taken for sequencing was memory CD4+ T cells from PBMCs. Subset here: CD45RA-negative fraction. The sequence was obtained from a young man in good health. Some clones in this sample may be carry-over from other donors' samples. The CDR3 here is CASSVTTPTSGRSDEQFF. CDR3 nucleotide sequence: TGTGCCAGCAGCGTAACGACCCCCACTAGCGGGAGGTCTGATGAGCAGTTCTTC.